Following are 8 T cell receptor beta chains from one sample sequenced in a study of blood T cells in healthy people across ages (dated by TCRdb to the mid-2010s). Libraries were built with 5' RACE. The run used an Illumina HiSeq 2500. The second PCR ran for roughly 7 to 11 cycles and used a J-beta primer mix along with a sample-barcoded 5' primer. TCRdb reworked the public reads: Q25 trimming with fastp, MiXCR clone assembly, productive beta chains retained. For every CDR3 protein sequence, its rows merge into one entry that carries the most common genes and DNA. The sample table records 750,000 to 950,000 distinct CDR3 sequences; 25% to 30% of these occur just once. The top ten clonotypes cover approximately 10% of the sample. These records were also assigned to another study, of T cells of mothers and their children.

The sample comprised blood. These receptors originate from a woman aged 40 to 50 in good health.

The table lists this clonotype with a count of one. A much larger clone lies a single base off, so this may be a read error. V is TRBV27 and J is TRBJ2-1, with TRBD2 matching over 7 bases. Trimming at V came to 6 bases and at J to 7 bases, leaving 12 bases not matched to a gene. CDR1 MNHEY and CDR2 SMNVEV come from the germline V gene (reference sequence). The CDR3 totals 15 residues. CDR3 loop: CASSPGLDRGNEQFF. Here the CDR3 DNA reads TGTGCCAGCAGCCCTGGACTAGATCGGGGGAATGAGCAGTTCTTC.

The chain uses TRBV5-1 and TRBJ2-3; no clear D. The ends were cut back, 2 bases at V and 0 bases at J, with 13 bases in the middle. Germline V CDR1 and CDR2: SGHRS, YFSETQ. The CDR3 contains 16 residues. CDR3 in amino acids: CASSLNPGRSTDTQYF. The DNA of the CDR3 is TGCGCCAGCAGCTTAAACCCGGGCCGAAGCACAGATACGCAGTATTTT.

This clonotype was detected many times. The chain employs TRBV20-1 and TRBJ2-5; D uncertain. This CDR3 is built from 12 residues. The germline V gene encodes CDR1 DFQATT and CDR2 SNEGSKA (reference sequence). The CDR3 DNA is TGCAGCCTTCGTCTAGATGGGGAGACCCAGTACTTC. Translation: CSLRLDGETQYF.

In this sample, this clonotype turned up many times. This rearrangement joins TRBV7-2 to TRBJ2-3, with TRBD1 identical over 9 bases. This CDR3 region has 15 residues. The germline CDR1 and CDR2 sequences are SGHTA and FQGNSA. The junction had 13 bases not matched to a gene; V was cut back by 6 bases and J by 9 bases. CDR3 nucleotide sequence: TGTGCCAGCAGATCGACAGGGGGACTACCGTCGACGCAGTATTTT. It is translated as CASRSTGGLPSTQYF. The variable domain in full, with the rest retrieved from reference TRBV7-2 and TRBJ2-3, is GAGVSQSPSNKVTEKGKDVELRCDPISGHTALYWYRQSLGQGLEFLIYFQGNSAPDKSGLPSDRFSAERTGGSVSTLTIQRTQQEDSAVYLCASRSTGGLPSTQYFGPGTRLTVL.

The V gene is TRBV6-5, the J gene TRBJ2-5; no clear D gene. The V gene's germline CDR1 is MNHEY and CDR2 SVGAGI. The germline V and J ends were trimmed by 8 bases and 6 bases, with 25 bases remaining between them. There are 16 residues in the CDR3. For the CDR3, the DNA is TGTGCCAGCTATAGCTTCTACAGCCCGGTAGGGCAGACCCAGTACTTC. It specifies CASYSFYSPVGQTQYF.

The table lists this clonotype with many counts. The chain employs TRBV6-5 and TRBJ2-3, with TRBD2 matching 9 bases. The germline gives CDR1 MNHEY, CDR2 SVGAGI. The CDR3 totals 16 residues. Trimming removed 2 bases from V and 4 bases from J; junction bases left unmatched: 7. CDR3 DNA: TGTGCCAGCAGTTACCTTGCGGGGGGGCGACCAGATACGCAGTATTTT. Translating it yields CASSYLAGGRPDTQYF.

This clonotype was seen repeatedly, ten times or more. CDR3: CASSAGGLSKETQYF. The CDR3 DNA is TGTGCCAGCAGCGCCGGAGGACTTTCAAAAGAGACCCAGTACTTC. The rearrangement joins TRBV9 to TRBJ2-5; D possibly corresponds to TRBD2 (5 bases). The CDR3 loop spans 15 amino acids. Trimming took 3 bases from V and 3 from J, leaving 15 bases between them. Germline V lookup: CDR1 SGDLS, CDR2 YYNGEE.

This clonotype was observed a few times. The chain recombines TRBV20-1 with TRBJ1-2, with no clear D. The V gene lost 3 bases and the J gene lost 4 bases, with 6 bases spanning the gap. This CDR3 is 11 amino acids long. From germline, CDR1 is DFQATT and CDR2 SNEGSKA (reference sequence). The CDR3 DNA reads TGCAGTGCTAGGCAGTTCTATGGCTACACCTTC. Encoded protein: CSARQFYGYTF.